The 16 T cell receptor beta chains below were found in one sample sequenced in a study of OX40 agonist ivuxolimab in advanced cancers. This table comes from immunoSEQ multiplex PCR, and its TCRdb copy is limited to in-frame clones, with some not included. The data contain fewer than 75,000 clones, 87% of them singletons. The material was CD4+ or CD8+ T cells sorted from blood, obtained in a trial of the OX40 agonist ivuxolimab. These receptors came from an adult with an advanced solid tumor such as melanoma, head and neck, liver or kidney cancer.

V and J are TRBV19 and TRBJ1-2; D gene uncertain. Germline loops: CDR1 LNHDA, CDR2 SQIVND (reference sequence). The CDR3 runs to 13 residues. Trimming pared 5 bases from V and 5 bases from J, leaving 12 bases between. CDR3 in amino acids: CASSSDGKYGYTF. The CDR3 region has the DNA TGTGCCAGTAGTTCGGACGGGAAATATGGCTACACCTTC.

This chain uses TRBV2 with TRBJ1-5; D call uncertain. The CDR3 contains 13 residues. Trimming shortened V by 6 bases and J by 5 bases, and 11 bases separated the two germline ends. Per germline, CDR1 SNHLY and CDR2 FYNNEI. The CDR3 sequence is CASRLESDQPQHF. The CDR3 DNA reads TGTGCCAGCAGACTGGAGAGTGATCAGCCCCAGCATTTT. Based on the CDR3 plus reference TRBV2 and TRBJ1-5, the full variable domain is EPEVTQTPSHQVTQMGQEVILRCVPISNHLYFYWYRQILGQKVEFLVSFYNNEISEKSEIFDDQFSVERPDGSNFTLKIRSTKLEDSAMYFCASRLESDQPQHFGDGTRLSIL.

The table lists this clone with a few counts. The CDR3 loop is CASTGPTSGRADTQYF. Written as DNA, the CDR3 is TGTGCCAGCACAGGACCGACTAGCGGGAGAGCAGATACGCAGTATTTT. The V call is TRBV27, the J call TRBJ2-3, with 12 bases fitting TRBD2. The CDR3 spans 16 residues. With 7 bases clipped from V and 4 bases from J, the junction kept 9 bases outside the gene matches. The germline V gene has CDR1 MNHEY and CDR2 SMNVEV (reference sequence).

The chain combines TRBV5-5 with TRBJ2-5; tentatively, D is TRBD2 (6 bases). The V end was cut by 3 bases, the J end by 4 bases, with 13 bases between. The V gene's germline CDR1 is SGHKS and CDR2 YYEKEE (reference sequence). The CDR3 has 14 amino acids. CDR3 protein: CASSSGDGGETQYF. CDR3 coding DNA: TGTGCCAGCAGCTCGGGGGATGGGGGAGAGACCCAGTACTTC. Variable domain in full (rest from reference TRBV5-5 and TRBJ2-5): DAGVTQSPTHLIKTRGQQVTLRCSPISGHKSVSWYQQVLGQGPQFIFQYYEKEERGRGNFPDRFSARQFPNYSSELNVNALLLGDSALYLCASSSGDGGETQYFGPGTRLLVL.

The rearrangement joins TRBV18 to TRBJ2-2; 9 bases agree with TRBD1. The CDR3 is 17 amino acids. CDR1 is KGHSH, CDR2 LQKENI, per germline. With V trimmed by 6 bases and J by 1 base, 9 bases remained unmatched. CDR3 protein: CASSPYRGQRNTGELFF. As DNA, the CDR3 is TGTGCCAGCTCGCCTTACAGGGGGCAGCGGAACACCGGGGAGCTGTTTTTT.

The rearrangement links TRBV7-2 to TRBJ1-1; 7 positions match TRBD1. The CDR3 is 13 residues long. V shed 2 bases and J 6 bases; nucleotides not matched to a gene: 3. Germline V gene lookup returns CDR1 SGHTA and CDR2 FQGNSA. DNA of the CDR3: TGTGCCAGCAGCTTAAACCAGGGGGCTGAAGCTTTCTTT. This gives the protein CASSLNQGAEAFF.

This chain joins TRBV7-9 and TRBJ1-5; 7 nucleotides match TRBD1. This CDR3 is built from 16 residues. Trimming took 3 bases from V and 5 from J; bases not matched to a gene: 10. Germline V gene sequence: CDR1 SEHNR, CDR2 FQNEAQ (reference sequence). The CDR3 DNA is TGTGCCAGCAGCTTGGGGGAACAGGGGTTTTATCAGCCCCAGCATTTT. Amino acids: CASSLGEQGFYQPQHF.

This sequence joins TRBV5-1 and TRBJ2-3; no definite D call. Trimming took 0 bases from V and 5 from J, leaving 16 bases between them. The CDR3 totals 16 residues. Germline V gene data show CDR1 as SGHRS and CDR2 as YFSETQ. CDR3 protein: CASSLGQPTARDTQYF. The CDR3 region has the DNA TGCGCCAGCAGCTTGGGGCAACCAACCGCACGAGATACGCAGTATTTT. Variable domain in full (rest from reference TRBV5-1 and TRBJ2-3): KAGVTQTPRYLIKTRGQQVTLSCSPISGHRSVSWYQQTPGQGLQFLFEYFSETQRNKGNFPGRFSGRQFSNSRSEMNVSTLELGDSALYLCASSLGQPTARDTQYFGPGTRLTVL.

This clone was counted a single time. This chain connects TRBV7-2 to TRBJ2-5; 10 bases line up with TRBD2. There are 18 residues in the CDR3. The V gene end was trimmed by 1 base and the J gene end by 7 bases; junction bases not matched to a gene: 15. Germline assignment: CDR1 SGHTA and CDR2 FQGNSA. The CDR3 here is CASSLVGPSGSRSGTQYF. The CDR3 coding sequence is TGTGCCAGCAGCTTAGTAGGTCCTAGCGGGAGTCGGTCGGGGACCCAGTACTTC.

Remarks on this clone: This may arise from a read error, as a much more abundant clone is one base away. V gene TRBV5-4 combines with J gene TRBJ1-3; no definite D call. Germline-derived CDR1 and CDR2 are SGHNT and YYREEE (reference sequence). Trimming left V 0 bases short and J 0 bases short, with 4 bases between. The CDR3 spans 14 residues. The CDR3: CASSLDSSGNTIYF. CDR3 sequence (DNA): TGTGCCAGCAGCTTGGACAGCTCTGGAAACACCATATATTTT. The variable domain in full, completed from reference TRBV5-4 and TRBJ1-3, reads ETGVTQSPTHLIKTRGQQVTLRCSSQSGHNTVSWYQQALGQGPQFIFQYYREEENGRGNFPPRFSGLQFPNYSSELNVNALELDDSALYLCASSLDSSGNTIYFGEGSWLTVV.

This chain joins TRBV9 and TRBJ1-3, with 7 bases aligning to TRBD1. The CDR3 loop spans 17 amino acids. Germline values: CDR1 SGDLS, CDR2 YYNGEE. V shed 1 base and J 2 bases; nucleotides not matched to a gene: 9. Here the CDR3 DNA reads TGTGCCAGCAGCGTACAAGGGGGCGCCGGGACTGGAAACACCATATATTTT. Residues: CASSVQGGAGTGNTIYF. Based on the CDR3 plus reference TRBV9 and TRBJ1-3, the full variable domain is DSGVTQTPKHLITATGQRVTLRCSPRSGDLSVYWYQQSLDQGLQFLIQYYNGEERAKGNILERFSAQQFPDLHSELNLSSLELGDSALYFCASSVQGGAGTGNTIYFGEGSWLTVV.

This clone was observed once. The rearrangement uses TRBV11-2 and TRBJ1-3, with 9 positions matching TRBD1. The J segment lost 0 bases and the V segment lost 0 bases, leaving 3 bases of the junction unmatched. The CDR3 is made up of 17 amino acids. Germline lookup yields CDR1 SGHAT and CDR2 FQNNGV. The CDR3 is CASSLDRTGVSGNTIYF. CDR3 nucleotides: TGTGCCAGCAGCTTAGATAGGACAGGGGTCTCTGGAAACACCATATATTTT.

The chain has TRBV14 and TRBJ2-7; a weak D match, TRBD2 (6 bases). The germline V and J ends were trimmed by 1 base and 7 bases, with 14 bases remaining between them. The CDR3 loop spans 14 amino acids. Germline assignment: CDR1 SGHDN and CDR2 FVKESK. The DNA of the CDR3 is TGTGCCAGCAGCCAAGTCCAGGGAGGCAGAGAGCAGTACTTC. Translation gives CASSQVQGGREQYF.

CDR3 sequence (DNA): TGTGCCAGCAGCCAAGGGACGCCTAACTACGAGCAGTACTTC. Translating it yields CASSQGTPNYEQYF. This sequence joins TRBV21-1 and TRBJ2-7. TRBV21-1 is shown as a pseudogene. The CDR3 has 14 amino acids.

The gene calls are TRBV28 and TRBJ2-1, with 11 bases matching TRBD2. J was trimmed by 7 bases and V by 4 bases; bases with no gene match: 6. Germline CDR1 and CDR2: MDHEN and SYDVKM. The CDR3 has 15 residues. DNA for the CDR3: TGTGCCAGCAGTTCTCTAGCGGGGGGCTCGAATGAGCAGTTCTTC. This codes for CASSSLAGGSNEQFF.

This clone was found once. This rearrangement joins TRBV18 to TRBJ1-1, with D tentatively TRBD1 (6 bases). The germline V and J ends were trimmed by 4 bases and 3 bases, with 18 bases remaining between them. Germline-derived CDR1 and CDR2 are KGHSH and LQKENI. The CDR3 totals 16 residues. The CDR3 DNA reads TGTGCCAGCTCACTAAACGGGGGGCAGGAGGACACTGAAGCTTTCTTT. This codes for CASSLNGGQEDTEAFF.